The clone carrying this T cell receptor beta chain was found many times. Time point here: newly diagnosed GD, antithyroid drugs for less than 3 months. Following extraction of RNA from PBMCs, that RNA was used to make the TCR library. These data belong to a study of regulatory T cells in long-lasting Graves disease. Trimming cost V 2 bases and J 3 bases, with 11 bases left between them. This CDR3 is 14 amino acids long. Building the TCR beta libraries relied on iRepertoire HTBI primers, and CDR3 regions underwent Arm-PCR. MiXCR, run by TCRdb on the multiplex PCR reads, gives a single entry per CDR3 protein. The sample carries about 430,000 distinct CDR3 sequences, 15% recorded once. The same data also went into a second study, on T cells in Graves' hyperthyroidism and ophthalmopathy.

V usage is TRBV12-3 or TRBV12-4 and J usage is TRBJ2-7; D not resolved. The sample consisted of peripheral blood mononuclear cells (PBMCs), taken at new diagnosis, from a patient treated with antithyroid drugs. This receptor was identified in a woman aged 40 to 50 with Graves disease. The CDR3 is CASSLSDGNYEQYF. The CDR3 DNA sequence: TGTGCCAGCAGTTTATCGGACGGAAACTACGAGCAGTACTTC.